This record covers a single T cell receptor beta chain. These data come from a study of cytomegalovirus exposure and HLA in healthy donors. PCR primers comprised 60 Vbeta and 13 Jbeta primers. Here immunoSEQ multiplex PCR was the method, and the copy in TCRdb shows in-frame clones only, minus some. The sample lists some 190,000 clones, approximately 80% occurring once. The CDR3 has 15 residues. The germline V gene has CDR1 SGHDN and CDR2 FVKESK. Trimming stripped 4 bases from V and 6 bases from J, with 15 bases between. The source is a boy aged 2 to 10 in good health and CMV-seronegative. The chain uses TRBV14 and TRBJ2-2; no firm D call. Sample: PBMCs. The CDR3 is CASSPGSPRAGELFF. The CDR3 DNA follows: TGTGCCAGCAGCCCGGGTTCCCCACGAGCCGGGGAGCTGTTTTTT.